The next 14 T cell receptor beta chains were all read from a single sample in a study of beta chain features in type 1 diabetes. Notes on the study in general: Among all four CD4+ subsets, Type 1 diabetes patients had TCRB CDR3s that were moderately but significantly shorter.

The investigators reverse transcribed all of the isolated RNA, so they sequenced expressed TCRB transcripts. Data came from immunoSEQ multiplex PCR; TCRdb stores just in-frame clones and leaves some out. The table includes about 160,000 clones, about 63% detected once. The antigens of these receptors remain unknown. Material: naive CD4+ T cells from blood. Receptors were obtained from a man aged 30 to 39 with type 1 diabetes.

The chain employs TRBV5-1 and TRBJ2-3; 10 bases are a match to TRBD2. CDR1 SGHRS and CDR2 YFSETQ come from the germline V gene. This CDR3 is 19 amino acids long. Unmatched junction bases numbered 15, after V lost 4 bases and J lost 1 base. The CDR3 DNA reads TGCGCCAGCAGCCCGCTTCTTCAGCGGGGGGGCCCGGGCACAGATACGCAGTATTTT. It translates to CASSPLLQRGGPGTDTQYF.

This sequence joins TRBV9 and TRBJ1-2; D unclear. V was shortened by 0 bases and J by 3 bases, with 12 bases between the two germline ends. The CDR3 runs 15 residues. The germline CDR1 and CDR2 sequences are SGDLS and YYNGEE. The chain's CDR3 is CASSVVPGTHYGYTF. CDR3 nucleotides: TGTGCCAGCAGCGTAGTCCCGGGCACCCACTATGGCTACACCTTC.

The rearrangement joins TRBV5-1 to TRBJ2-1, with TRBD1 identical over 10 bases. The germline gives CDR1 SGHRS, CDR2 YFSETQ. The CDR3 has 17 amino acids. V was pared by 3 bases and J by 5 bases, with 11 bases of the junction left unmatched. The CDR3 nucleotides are TGCGCCAGCAGCTGGGGACAGGGGATCCAGAACAACAATGAGCAGTTCTTC. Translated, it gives CASSWGQGIQNNNEQFF.

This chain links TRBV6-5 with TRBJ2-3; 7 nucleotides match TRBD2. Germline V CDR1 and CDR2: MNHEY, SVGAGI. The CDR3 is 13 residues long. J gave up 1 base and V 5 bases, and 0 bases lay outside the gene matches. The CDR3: CASSLAGTDTQYF. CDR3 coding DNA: TGTGCCAGCAGTCTAGCGGGCACAGATACGCAGTATTTT.

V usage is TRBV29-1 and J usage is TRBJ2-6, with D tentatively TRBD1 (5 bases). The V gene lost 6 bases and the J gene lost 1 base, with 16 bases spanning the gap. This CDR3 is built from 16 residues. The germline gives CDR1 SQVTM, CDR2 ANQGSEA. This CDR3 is CSVDVQGGSGANVLTF. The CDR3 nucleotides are TGCAGCGTGGATGTGCAGGGCGGATCTGGGGCCAACGTCCTGACTTTC.

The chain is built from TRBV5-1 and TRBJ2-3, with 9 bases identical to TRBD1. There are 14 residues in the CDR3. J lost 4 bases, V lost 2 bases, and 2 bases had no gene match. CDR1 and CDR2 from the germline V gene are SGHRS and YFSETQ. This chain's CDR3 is CASSFWTGADTQYF. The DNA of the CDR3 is TGCGCCAGCAGCTTTTGGACAGGGGCAGATACGCAGTATTTT.

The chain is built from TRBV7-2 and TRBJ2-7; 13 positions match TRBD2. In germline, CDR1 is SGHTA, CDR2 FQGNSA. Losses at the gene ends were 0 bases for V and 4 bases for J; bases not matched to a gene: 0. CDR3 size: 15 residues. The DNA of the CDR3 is TGTGCCAGCAGCTTAGCGACTAGCGGGGGGTACGAGCAGTACTTC. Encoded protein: CASSLATSGGYEQYF.

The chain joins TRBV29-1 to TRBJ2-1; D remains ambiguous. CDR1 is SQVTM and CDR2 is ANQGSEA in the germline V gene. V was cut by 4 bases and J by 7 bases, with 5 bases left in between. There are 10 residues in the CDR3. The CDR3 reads CSVGGNEQFF. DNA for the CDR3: TGCAGCGTTGGTGGGAATGAGCAGTTCTTC.

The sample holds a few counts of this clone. Here the CDR3 reads CASSGDYRETQYF. CDR3 nucleotide sequence: TGTGCCAGCAGTGGGGACTACAGGGAGACCCAGTACTTC. The J gene is TRBJ2-5, the V gene TRBV6-5, with 7 bases aligning to TRBD2. V was pared by 5 bases and J by 5 bases, with 5 bases of the junction left unmatched. The CDR3 contains 13 residues. Germline V gene lookup returns CDR1 MNHEY and CDR2 SVGAGI.

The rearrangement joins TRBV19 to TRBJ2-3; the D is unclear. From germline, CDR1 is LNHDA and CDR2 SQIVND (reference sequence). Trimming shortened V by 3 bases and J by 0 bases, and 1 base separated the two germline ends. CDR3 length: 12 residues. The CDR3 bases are TGTGCCAGTAGTATTAGCACAGATACGCAGTATTTT. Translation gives CASSISTDTQYF. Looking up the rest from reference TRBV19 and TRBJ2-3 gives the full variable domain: DGGITQSPKYLFRKEGQNVTLSCEQNLNHDAMYWYRQDPGQGLRLIYYSQIVNDFQKGDIAEGYSVSREKKESFPLTVTSAQKNPTAFYLCASSISTDTQYFGPGTRLTVL.

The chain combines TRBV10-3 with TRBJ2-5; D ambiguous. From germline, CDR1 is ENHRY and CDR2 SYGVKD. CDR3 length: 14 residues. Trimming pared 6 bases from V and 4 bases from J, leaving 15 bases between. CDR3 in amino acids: CAIRPARNGETQYF. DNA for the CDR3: TGTGCCATCAGACCTGCTAGGAATGGAGAGACCCAGTACTTC.

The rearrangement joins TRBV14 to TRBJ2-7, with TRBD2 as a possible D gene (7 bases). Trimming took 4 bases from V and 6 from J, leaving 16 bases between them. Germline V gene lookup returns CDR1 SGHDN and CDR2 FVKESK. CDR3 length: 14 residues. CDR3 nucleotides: TGTGCCAGCAGCCCGCGGACGGGGGGCAGCGAGCAGTACTTC. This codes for CASSPRTGGSEQYF.

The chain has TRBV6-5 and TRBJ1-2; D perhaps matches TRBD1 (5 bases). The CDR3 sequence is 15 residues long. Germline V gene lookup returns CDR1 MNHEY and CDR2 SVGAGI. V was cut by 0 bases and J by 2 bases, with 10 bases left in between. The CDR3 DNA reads TGTGCCAGCAGTTACTCTCCGGGGCTAAACTATGGCTACACCTTC. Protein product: CASSYSPGLNYGYTF.

CDR3 amino acids: CASRTGPGYEQYF. The CDR3 nucleotides are TGCGCCAGCAGGACAGGGCCCGGGTATGAGCAGTACTTC. This rearrangement joins TRBV10-2 to TRBJ2-7, with 7 bases matching TRBD1. Germline V gene data show CDR1 as WSHSY and CDR2 as SAAADI. The CDR3 totals 13 residues. With V trimmed by 6 bases and J by 7 bases, 9 bases remained unmatched.